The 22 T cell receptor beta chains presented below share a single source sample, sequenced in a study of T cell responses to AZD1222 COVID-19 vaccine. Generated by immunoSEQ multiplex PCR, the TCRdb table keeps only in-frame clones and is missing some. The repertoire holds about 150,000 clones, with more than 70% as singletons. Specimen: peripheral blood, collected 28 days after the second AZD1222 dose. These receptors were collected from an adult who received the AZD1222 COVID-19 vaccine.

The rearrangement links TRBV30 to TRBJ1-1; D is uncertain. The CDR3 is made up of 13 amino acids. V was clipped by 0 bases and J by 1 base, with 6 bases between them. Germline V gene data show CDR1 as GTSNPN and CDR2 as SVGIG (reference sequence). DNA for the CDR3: TGTGCCTGGAGTGTCCCTTGGAACACTGAAGCTTTCTTT. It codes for CAWSVPWNTEAFF.

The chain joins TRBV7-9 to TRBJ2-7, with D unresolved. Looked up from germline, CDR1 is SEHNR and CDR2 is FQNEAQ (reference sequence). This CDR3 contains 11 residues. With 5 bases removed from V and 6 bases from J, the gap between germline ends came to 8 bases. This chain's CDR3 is CASSRHGEQYF. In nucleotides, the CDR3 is TGTGCCAGCAGCCGACACGGCGAGCAGTACTTC.

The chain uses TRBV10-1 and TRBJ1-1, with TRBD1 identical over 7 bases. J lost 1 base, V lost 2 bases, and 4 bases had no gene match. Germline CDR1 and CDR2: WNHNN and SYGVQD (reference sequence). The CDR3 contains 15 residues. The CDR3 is CASSEKGQRNTEAFF. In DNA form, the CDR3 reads TGCGCCAGCAGTGAGAAGGGACAGAGGAACACTGAAGCTTTCTTT.

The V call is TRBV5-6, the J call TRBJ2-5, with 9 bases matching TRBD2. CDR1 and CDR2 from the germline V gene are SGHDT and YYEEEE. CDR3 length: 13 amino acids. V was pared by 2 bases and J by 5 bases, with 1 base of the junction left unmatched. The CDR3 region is CASSLAGGETQYF. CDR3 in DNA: TGTGCCAGCAGCTTAGCGGGAGGTGAGACCCAGTACTTC.

In DNA form, the CDR3 reads TGCGCCAGCAGCCAAGAGAGGCGAACTAACTATGGCTACACCTTC. Translated, it gives CASSQERRTNYGYTF. The genes are TRBV4-1 and TRBJ1-2; D gene unclear. The CDR3 totals 15 residues. In germline, CDR1 is MGHRA, CDR2 YSYEKL. V was trimmed by 0 bases and J by 0 bases, leaving 8 bases between them.

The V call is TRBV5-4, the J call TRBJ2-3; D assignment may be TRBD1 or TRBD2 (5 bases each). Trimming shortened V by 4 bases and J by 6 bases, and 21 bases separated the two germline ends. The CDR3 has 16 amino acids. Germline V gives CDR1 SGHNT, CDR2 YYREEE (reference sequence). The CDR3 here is CASSPAGTLNADTQYF. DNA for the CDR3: TGTGCCAGCAGCCCCGCCGGGACCCTCAATGCCGATACGCAGTATTTT.

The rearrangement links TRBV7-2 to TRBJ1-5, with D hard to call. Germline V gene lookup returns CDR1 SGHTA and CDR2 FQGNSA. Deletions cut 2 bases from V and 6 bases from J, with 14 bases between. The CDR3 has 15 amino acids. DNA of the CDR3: TGTGCCAGCAGCTTATCAGGTTTAATAGGTCAGCCCCAGCATTTT. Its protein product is CASSLSGLIGQPQHF.

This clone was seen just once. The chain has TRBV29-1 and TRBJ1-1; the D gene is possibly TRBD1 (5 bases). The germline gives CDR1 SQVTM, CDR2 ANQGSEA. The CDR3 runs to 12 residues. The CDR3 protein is CSAPGGGTEAFF. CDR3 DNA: TGCAGTGCGCCCGGGGGGGGCACTGAAGCTTTCTTT.

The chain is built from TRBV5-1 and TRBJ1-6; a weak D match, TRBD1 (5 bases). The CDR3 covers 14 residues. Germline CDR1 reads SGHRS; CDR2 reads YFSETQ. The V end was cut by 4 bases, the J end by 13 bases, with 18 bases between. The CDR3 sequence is CASSLTGPSGPLHF. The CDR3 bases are TGCGCCAGCAGCCTCACGGGACCGTCTGGGCCCCTCCACTTT.

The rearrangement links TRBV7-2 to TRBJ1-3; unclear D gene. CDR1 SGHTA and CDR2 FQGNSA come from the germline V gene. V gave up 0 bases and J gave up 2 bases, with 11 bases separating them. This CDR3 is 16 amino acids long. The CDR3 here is CASSLAHTTTGNTIYF. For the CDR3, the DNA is TGTGCCAGCAGCTTAGCACATACTACGACTGGAAACACCATATATTTT.

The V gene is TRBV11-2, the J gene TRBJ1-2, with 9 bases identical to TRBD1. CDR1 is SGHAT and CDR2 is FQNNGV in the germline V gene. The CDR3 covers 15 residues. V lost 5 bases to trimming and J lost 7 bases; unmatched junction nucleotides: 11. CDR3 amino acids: CASSLLRGQGAGYTF. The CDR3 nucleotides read TGTGCCAGCAGCCTGCTACGGGGACAGGGAGCTGGCTACACCTTC.

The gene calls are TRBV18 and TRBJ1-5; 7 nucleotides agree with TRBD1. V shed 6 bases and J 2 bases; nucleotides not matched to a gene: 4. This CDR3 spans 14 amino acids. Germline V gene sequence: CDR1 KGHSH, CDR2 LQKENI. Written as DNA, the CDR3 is TGTGCCAGCTCTCAGGGGGTTGGCAATCAGCCCCAGCATTTT. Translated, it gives CASSQGVGNQPQHF.

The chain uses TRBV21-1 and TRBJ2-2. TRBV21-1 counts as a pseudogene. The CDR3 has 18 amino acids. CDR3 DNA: TGTGCCAGCAGCTATTGGGACAATAGCGGACCGAACACCGGGGAGCTGTTTTTT. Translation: CASSYWDNSGPNTGELFF.

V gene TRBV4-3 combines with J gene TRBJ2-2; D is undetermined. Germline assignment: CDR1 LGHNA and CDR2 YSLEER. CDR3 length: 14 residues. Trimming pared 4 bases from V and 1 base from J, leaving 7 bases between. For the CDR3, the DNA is TGCGCCAGCAGCCCCCATAGGAACACCGGGGAGCTGTTTTTT. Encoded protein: CASSPHRNTGELFF.

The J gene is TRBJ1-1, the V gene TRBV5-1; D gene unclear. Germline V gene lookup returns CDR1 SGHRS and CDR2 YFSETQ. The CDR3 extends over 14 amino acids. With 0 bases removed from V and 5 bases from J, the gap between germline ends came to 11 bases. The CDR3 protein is CASSLAADQTEAFF. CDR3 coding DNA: TGCGCCAGCAGCTTGGCCGCAGACCAGACTGAAGCTTTCTTT. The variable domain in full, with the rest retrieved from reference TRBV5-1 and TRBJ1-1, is KAGVTQTPRYLIKTRGQQVTLSCSPISGHRSVSWYQQTPGQGLQFLFEYFSETQRNKGNFPGRFSGRQFSNSRSEMNVSTLELGDSALYLCASSLAADQTEAFFGQGTRLTVV.

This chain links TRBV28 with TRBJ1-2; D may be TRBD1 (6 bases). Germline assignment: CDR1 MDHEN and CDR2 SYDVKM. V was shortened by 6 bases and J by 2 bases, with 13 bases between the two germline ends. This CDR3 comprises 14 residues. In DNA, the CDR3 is TGTGCCAGCAGCGGGACACCCAAGAACTATGGCTACACCTTC. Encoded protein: CASSGTPKNYGYTF.

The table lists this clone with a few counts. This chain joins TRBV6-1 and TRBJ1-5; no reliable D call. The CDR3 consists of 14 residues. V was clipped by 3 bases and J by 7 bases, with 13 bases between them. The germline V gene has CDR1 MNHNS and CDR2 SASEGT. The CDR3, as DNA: TGTGCCAGCAGTGAGGGTTCCCGGGGACAGCCCCAGCATTTT. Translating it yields CASSEGSRGQPQHF.

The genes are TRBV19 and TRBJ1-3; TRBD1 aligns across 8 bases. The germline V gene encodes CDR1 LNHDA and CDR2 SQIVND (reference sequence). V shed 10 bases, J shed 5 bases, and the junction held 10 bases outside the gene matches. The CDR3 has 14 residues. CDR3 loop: CATEDRVQRNTIYF. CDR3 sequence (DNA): TGTGCCACCGAGGACAGGGTTCAAAGAAACACCATATATTTT.

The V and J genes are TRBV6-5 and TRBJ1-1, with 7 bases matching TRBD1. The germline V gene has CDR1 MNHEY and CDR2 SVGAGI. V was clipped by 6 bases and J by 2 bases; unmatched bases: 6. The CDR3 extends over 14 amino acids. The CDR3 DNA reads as TGTGCCAGCAGATTGGGACAGAGAAACACTGAAGCTTTCTTT. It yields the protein CASRLGQRNTEAFF.

The CDR3 region is CASSSSGTGGLNTEAFF. CDR3 bases: TGCGCCAGCAGCTCATCCGGGACAGGGGGCTTGAACACTGAAGCTTTCTTT. The rearrangement links TRBV5-1 to TRBJ1-1, with TRBD1 identical over 12 bases. The V gene end was trimmed by 3 bases and the J gene end by 0 bases; junction bases not matched to a gene: 6. The CDR3 runs to 17 residues. Germline-derived CDR1 and CDR2 are SGHRS and YFSETQ.

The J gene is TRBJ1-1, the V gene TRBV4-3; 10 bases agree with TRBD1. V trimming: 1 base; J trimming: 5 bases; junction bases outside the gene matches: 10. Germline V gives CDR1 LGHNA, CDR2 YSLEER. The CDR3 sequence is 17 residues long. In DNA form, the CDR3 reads TGCGCCAGCAGCCAAGTGTCTTGGGACAGGGGAGGTACTGAAGCTTTCTTT. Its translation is CASSQVSWDRGGTEAFF.

The CDR3: CASSLLGGTQYF. DNA for the CDR3: TGTGCCAGCAGCTTGTTGGGGGGGACCCAGTACTTC. The chain couples TRBV7-2 to TRBJ2-5, with a possible D match to TRBD2 (6 bases). The CDR3 extends over 12 amino acids. Trimming stripped 3 bases from V and 7 bases from J, with 9 bases between. Germline values: CDR1 SGHTA, CDR2 FQGNSA.